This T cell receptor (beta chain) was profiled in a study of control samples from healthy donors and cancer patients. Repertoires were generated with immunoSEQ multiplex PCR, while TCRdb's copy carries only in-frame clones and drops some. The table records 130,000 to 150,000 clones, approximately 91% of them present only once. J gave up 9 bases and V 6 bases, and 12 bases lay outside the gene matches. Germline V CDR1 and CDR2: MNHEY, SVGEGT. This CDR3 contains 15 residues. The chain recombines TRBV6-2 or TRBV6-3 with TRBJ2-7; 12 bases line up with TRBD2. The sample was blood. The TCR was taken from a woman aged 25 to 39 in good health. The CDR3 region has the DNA TGTGCCAGCAGCCCTCACCTAGCGGGAGGGCAGGGGCAGTACTTC. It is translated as CASSPHLAGGQGQYF.